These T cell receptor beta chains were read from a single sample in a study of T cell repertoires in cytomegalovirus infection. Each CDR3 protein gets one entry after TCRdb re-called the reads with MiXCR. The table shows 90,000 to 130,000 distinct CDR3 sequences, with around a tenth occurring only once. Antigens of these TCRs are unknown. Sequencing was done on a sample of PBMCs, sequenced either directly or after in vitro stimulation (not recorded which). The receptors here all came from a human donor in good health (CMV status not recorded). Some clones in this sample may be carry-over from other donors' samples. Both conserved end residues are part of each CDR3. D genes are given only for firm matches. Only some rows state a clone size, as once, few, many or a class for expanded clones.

CDR3nt: TGTGCCAACAGTGGGACTAGCCGATCCTACAATGAGCAGTTCTTC
CDR3aa: CANSGTSRSYNEQFF
abundance: NA
v_gene: TRBV2
d_gene: TRBD2
j_gene: TRBJ2-1
len: 15

CDR3nt: TGTGCCAGCAGTTTAACAGGGGACTACGAGCAGTACTTC
CDR3aa: CASSLTGDYEQYF
abundance: medium-sized
v_gene: TRBV12-3/TRBV12-4
d_gene: TRBD1
j_gene: TRBJ2-7
len: 13

CDR3nt: TGTGCCAGCAGTCCTTCGGGACTAGCGGGAGTGGGGTACGAGCAGTACTTC
CDR3aa: CASSPSGLAGVGYEQYF
abundance: few
v_gene: TRBV6-5
d_gene: TRBD2
j_gene: TRBJ2-7
len: 17

CDR3nt: TGCGCCAGCAGCCAAGCTAGCGGCAATTCACCCCTCCACTTT
CDR3aa: CASSQASGNSPLHF
abundance: few
v_gene: TRBV4-3
d_gene: NA
j_gene: TRBJ1-6
len: 14

CDR3nt: TGTGCCAGCAGCAGGGACAGAACTAATGAAAAACTGTTTTTT
CDR3aa: CASSRDRTNEKLFF
abundance: many
v_gene: TRBV7-2
d_gene: TRBD1
j_gene: TRBJ1-4
len: 14

CDR3nt: TGCAGTGCTTTAGGGACAATTAACACCGGGGAGCTGTTTTTT
CDR3aa: CSALGTINTGELFF
abundance: NA
v_gene: TRBV20-1
d_gene: NA
j_gene: TRBJ2-2
len: 14

CDR3nt: TGTGCCAGCTCAATCACTAGCACAGATACGCAGTATTTT
CDR3aa: CASSITSTDTQYF
abundance: few
v_gene: TRBV18
d_gene: NA
j_gene: TRBJ2-3
len: 13

CDR3nt: TGTGCCAGCAGCTTAAGTGCTACCAGATCCTCTAACTATGGCTACACCTTC
CDR3aa: CASSLSATRSSNYGYTF
abundance: many
v_gene: TRBV7-8
d_gene: NA
j_gene: TRBJ1-2
len: 17

CDR3nt: TGTGCCAGCAGCTTAGTCTTCCGGGCGAACACTGAAGCTTTCTTT
CDR3aa: CASSLVFRANTEAFF
abundance: many
v_gene: TRBV7-2
d_gene: NA
j_gene: TRBJ1-1
len: 15

CDR3nt: TGCGCCAGCAGCTTTACCGGGACAGGGGAAGATGGCTACACCTTC
CDR3aa: CASSFTGTGEDGYTF
abundance: few
v_gene: TRBV4-1
d_gene: TRBD1
j_gene: TRBJ1-2
len: 15

CDR3nt: TGTGCCAGCAGCTTTCAGGGGGCGAGGAGGAACTATGGCTACACCTTC
CDR3aa: CASSFQGARRNYGYTF
abundance: many
v_gene: TRBV7-2
d_gene: TRBD1
j_gene: TRBJ1-2
len: 16

CDR3nt: TGTGCCAGCAGCCCTAATTGGGCACAGAACACCGGGGAGCTGTTTTTT
CDR3aa: CASSPNWAQNTGELFF
abundance: NA
v_gene: TRBV11-3
d_gene: NA
j_gene: TRBJ2-2
len: 16

CDR3nt: TGTGCCAGCAGTCCTCCTTATGGTTCGCGGGAGGGTCTAGAAGAGACCCAGTACTTC
CDR3aa: CASSPPYGSREGLEETQYF
abundance: NA
v_gene: TRBV12-3/TRBV12-4
d_gene: TRBD2
j_gene: TRBJ2-5
len: 19

CDR3nt: TGCGCCAGCAGCTTGGGAGGGCCCACAGATACGCAGTATTTT
CDR3aa: CASSLGGPTDTQYF
abundance: many
v_gene: TRBV5-1
d_gene: NA
j_gene: TRBJ2-3
len: 14

CDR3nt: TGTGCCAGCAGCGAAGACCCGTACATGAACACTGAAGCTTTCTTT
CDR3aa: CASSEDPYMNTEAFF
abundance: few
v_gene: TRBV6-6
d_gene: NA
j_gene: TRBJ1-1
len: 15

CDR3nt: TGTGCCACCAGCAGAGTAGCGGGCGTTGCGGGTGAGCAGTTCTTC
CDR3aa: CATSRVAGVAGEQFF
abundance: NA
v_gene: TRBV15
d_gene: TRBD2
j_gene: TRBJ2-1
len: 15

CDR3nt: TGTGCCAGCAGTTACACCAATTCCAATGAGCAGTTCTTC
CDR3aa: CASSYTNSNEQFF
abundance: NA
v_gene: TRBV6-2/TRBV6-3
d_gene: NA
j_gene: TRBJ2-1
len: 13

CDR3nt: TGTGCCAGCAGTTCAGGGGGCGCCGATCGTGAGCAGTACTTC
CDR3aa: CASSSGGADREQYF
abundance: few
v_gene: TRBV6-6
d_gene: TRBD1
j_gene: TRBJ2-7
len: 14

CDR3nt: TGTGCCAGCGGACGGAATGAGCAGTTCTTC
CDR3aa: CASGRNEQFF
abundance: many
v_gene: TRBV7-2
d_gene: NA
j_gene: TRBJ2-1
len: 10

CDR3nt: TGTGCCAGCAGTTCGACTAGAACCTACAATGAGCAGTTCTTC
CDR3aa: CASSSTRTYNEQFF
abundance: few
v_gene: TRBV6-5
d_gene: NA
j_gene: TRBJ2-1
len: 14

CDR3nt: TGCGCCAGCAGCCGGGGGCAGAGGGACCCAAACAATGAGCAGTTCTTC
CDR3aa: CASSRGQRDPNNEQFF
abundance: many
v_gene: TRBV4-1
d_gene: NA
j_gene: TRBJ2-1
len: 16

CDR3nt: TGTGCCAGCAGTTTAGACAGCATCTCTGGAAACACCATATATTTT
CDR3aa: CASSLDSISGNTIYF
abundance: many
v_gene: TRBV12-3/TRBV12-4
d_gene: NA
j_gene: TRBJ1-3
len: 15

CDR3nt: TGTGCCAGCAGCTCCCGGGTGGACAGCTTCAACACCGGGGAGCTGTTTTTT
CDR3aa: CASSSRVDSFNTGELFF
abundance: many
v_gene: TRBV7-8
d_gene: NA
j_gene: TRBJ2-2
len: 17

CDR3nt: TGTGCCACCAGTGATCCTGGCGGGACTACCACAGATACGCAGTATTTT
CDR3aa: CATSDPGGTTTDTQYF
abundance: few
v_gene: TRBV24-1
d_gene: TRBD2
j_gene: TRBJ2-3
len: 16

CDR3nt: TGTGCCAGCAGCTTAGTGGGACAGGGAGTAGCCAAAAACATTCAGTACTTC
CDR3aa: CASSLVGQGVAKNIQYF
abundance: many
v_gene: TRBV7-8
d_gene: TRBD1
j_gene: TRBJ2-4
len: 17

CDR3nt: TGTGCCAGCAGCTTAGAGCCGGGGATTGAGCAGTTCTTC
CDR3aa: CASSLEPGIEQFF
abundance: many
v_gene: TRBV7-2
d_gene: NA
j_gene: TRBJ2-1
len: 13

CDR3nt: TGTGCCAGCAGTTCGGACACCTACGAGCAGTACTTC
CDR3aa: CASSSDTYEQYF
abundance: many
v_gene: TRBV7-2
d_gene: NA
j_gene: TRBJ2-7
len: 12

CDR3nt: TGTGCCACAACCGGGACAGCGAACACCGGGGAGCTGTTTTTT
CDR3aa: CATTGTANTGELFF
abundance: NA
v_gene: TRBV24-1
d_gene: TRBD1
j_gene: TRBJ2-2
len: 14

CDR3nt: TGTGCCAGCAGTTATTTGGGAGAGACCCAGTACTTC
CDR3aa: CASSYLGETQYF
abundance: few
v_gene: TRBV7-9
d_gene: NA
j_gene: TRBJ2-5
len: 12

CDR3nt: TGCGCCAGCAGCCAAGTACATTCATCAACTGGAAACACCATATATTTT
CDR3aa: CASSQVHSSTGNTIYF
abundance: NA
v_gene: TRBV4-1
d_gene: NA
j_gene: TRBJ1-3
len: 16

CDR3nt: TGCGCCAGCAGCCAAGTGGCAGCGGGAGCTAACACAGATACGCAGTATTTT
CDR3aa: CASSQVAAGANTDTQYF
abundance: NA
v_gene: TRBV4-3
d_gene: TRBD2
j_gene: TRBJ2-3
len: 17

CDR3nt: TGTGCCAGCAGCTTATGGTTTCGCGGGAGGGACAATGAGCAGTTCTTC
CDR3aa: CASSLWFRGRDNEQFF
abundance: many
v_gene: TRBV7-9
d_gene: TRBD2
j_gene: TRBJ2-1
len: 16

CDR3nt: TGTCTGAGCAGCTCCTCGGGGCTAGCGGGCACAGATACGCAGTATTTT
CDR3aa: CLSSSSGLAGTDTQYF
abundance: NA
v_gene: TRBV7-6
d_gene: TRBD2
j_gene: TRBJ2-3
len: 16

CDR3nt: TGTGCCAGCAGCCGATCCGGGGACCCTAGCACAGATACGCAGTATTTT
CDR3aa: CASSRSGDPSTDTQYF
abundance: many
v_gene: TRBV7-2
d_gene: NA
j_gene: TRBJ2-3
len: 16

CDR3nt: TGTGCCACCAGCAGAGACGCTAGCGGGAGTTACGAGCAGTACTTC
CDR3aa: CATSRDASGSYEQYF
abundance: NA
v_gene: TRBV15
d_gene: TRBD2
j_gene: TRBJ2-7
len: 15

CDR3nt: TGCGCCAGCAGCCAAGTCGGAGCGGGAGGGGTAGGTGAGCAGTTCTTC
CDR3aa: CASSQVGAGGVGEQFF
abundance: many
v_gene: TRBV4-3
d_gene: TRBD2
j_gene: TRBJ2-1
len: 16

CDR3nt: TGTGCCAGCGGGACAGGGGGCACCACTTGGCGGGGCAGTCGACCCAATGAGCAGTTCTTC
CDR3aa: CASGTGGTTWRGSRPNEQFF
abundance: many
v_gene: TRBV28
d_gene: TRBD1
j_gene: TRBJ2-1
len: 20

CDR3nt: TGTGCCAGCAGTTACTCTGGGCTAGCGGGACCACCACTCCCGCAAGAGACCCAGTACTTC
CDR3aa: CASSYSGLAGPPLPQETQYF
abundance: many
v_gene: TRBV6-2/TRBV6-3
d_gene: TRBD2
j_gene: TRBJ2-5
len: 20

CDR3nt: TGTGCCAGCAGCTTAGAACAGGGGACTGAAGCTTTCTTT
CDR3aa: CASSLEQGTEAFF
abundance: many
v_gene: TRBV7-9
d_gene: TRBD1
j_gene: TRBJ1-1
len: 13

CDR3nt: TGTGCCAGCTCACGCCGAGACGGAGGAGGCTACAATGAGCAGTTCTTC
CDR3aa: CASSRRDGGGYNEQFF
abundance: many
v_gene: TRBV18
d_gene: NA
j_gene: TRBJ2-1
len: 16